This section outlines one T cell receptor beta chain sequence together with its context. The antigen remains unidentified. For 6 days at 37°C, the mixed lymphocyte reaction cells were kept in coculture. Germline V gene lookup returns CDR1 SGDLS and CDR2 YYNGEE. The V end was cut by 3 bases, the J end by 4 bases, with 13 bases between. CDR3 length: 15 residues. This sample is drawn from a study of siplizumab effects on memory and regulatory T cells. General observations from the study: Siplizumab produced a significant reduction in alloreactive sequences that were traceable to unstimulated CD4+ memory cells. Unstimulated subsets contained matches for only a minor fraction of alloreactive clones.

TCRdb's table, derived via immunoSEQ multiplex PCR, lists solely in-frame clones and lacks some. The sample holds about 6,600 clones, approximately 34% seen once. The material sequenced was CFSE-low (dividing) CD8+ T cells sorted from an allogeneic mixed lymphocyte reaction. This rearrangement joins TRBV9 to TRBJ2-2; D uncertain. This receptor was obtained from a human donor in good health; the cells came from an allogeneic mixed lymphocyte reaction. DNA for the CDR3: TGTGCCAGCAGCGCAGACTCAGCCCCCACCGGGGAGCTGTTTTTT. Amino acid sequence: CASSADSAPTGELFF.